The TCR beta chain under discussion was sequenced for a study of blood T cells in healthy people across ages. Primers used in a second PCR of about 6 to 11 cycles were a sample-barcoded 5' primer and a J-beta primer mix. The study obtained at least 3 million CDR3-containing paired-end reads from every sample. TCRdb reprocessed the 5' RACE reads with MiXCR, giving one entry per CDR3 protein. The sample has about 1,600,000 distinct CDR3 sequences; around 42% are singletons. The CDR3 spans 14 residues. V lost 4 bases, J lost 7 bases, and 17 bases lay in between. CDR1 DFQATT and CDR2 SNEGSKA come from the germline V gene (reference sequence). Researchers report isolating at least 6 million PBMCs per sample. Study results and limitations: PBMC samples, being unsorted, prevented any conclusive comparison of naive and antigen-experienced cells. Strong correlation existed between TCR beta diversity and naive T cell percentage.

This clonotype has a count of ten or more. The antigen is unknown. The rearrangement joins TRBV20-1 to TRBJ1-5; no clear D gene. The receptor was derived from a woman between 18 and 30 years old in good health. Sequencing used blood. CDR3 loop: CSAKRREGKQPQHF. In nucleotides, the CDR3 is TGCAGTGCTAAAAGGCGGGAGGGAAAACAGCCCCAGCATTTT.